A single sample is the source of the 12 T cell receptor beta chains below, sequenced in a study of shared clonotypes between healthy human individuals. The method was immunoSEQ multiplex PCR; TCRdb's version includes in-frame clones alone and lacks a portion of them. Altogether roughly 1,100,000 clones are present, approximately 76% being singletons, with the ten largest covering roughly 1.4%. The sequenced material came from memory CD4+ T cells sorted from blood. Subset of the sample: CD45RA-negative fraction. These receptors originate from a man aged 18 to 29 in good health.

The rearrangement links TRBV6-5 to TRBJ2-7; maybe TRBD2 (7 bases). The CDR3 is 14 residues long. The V gene lost 9 bases and the J gene lost 0 bases, with 15 bases spanning the gap. Germline loops: CDR1 MNHEY, CDR2 SVGAGI. The DNA of the CDR3 is TGTGCCAGTAAGCGGGGACAAACCTCCTACGAGCAGTACTTC. It translates to CASKRGQTSYEQYF.

The V and J genes are TRBV5-4 and TRBJ2-7; D is possibly TRBD1 or TRBD2 (6 bases each). The germline CDR1 and CDR2 sequences are SGHNT and YYREEE (reference sequence). The CDR3 spans 13 residues. Trimming cost V 9 bases and J 2 bases, with 15 bases left between them. CDR3 protein: CATGQRGAYEQYF. The CDR3 nucleotides read TGTGCCACCGGACAGAGGGGGGCCTACGAGCAGTACTTC.

The chain joins TRBV28 to TRBJ2-2, with D hard to call. This CDR3 is built from 13 residues. V was shortened by 8 bases and J by 2 bases, with 9 bases between the two germline ends. The germline CDR1 and CDR2 sequences are MDHEN and SYDVKM. CDR3 amino acids: CASYTHNTGELFF. CDR3 DNA: TGTGCCAGCTACACTCACAACACCGGGGAGCTGTTTTTT.

This chain links TRBV7-3 with TRBJ2-2; 10 nucleotides agree with TRBD2. The CDR3 spans 15 residues. In germline, CDR1 is SGHTA, CDR2 FQGTGA. The J segment lost 5 bases and the V segment lost 7 bases, leaving 7 bases of the junction unmatched. CDR3 loop: CASKASGGETGELFF. The CDR3 region has the DNA TGTGCCAGCAAGGCTAGCGGGGGTGAAACCGGGGAGCTGTTTTTT.

The chain employs TRBV29-1 and TRBJ2-1; 10 positions match TRBD2. This CDR3 comprises 17 residues. Germline V CDR1 and CDR2: SQVTM, ANQGSEA. Germline trimming cut 6 bases from V and 2 bases from J; bases unmatched to any gene: 13. DNA of the CDR3: TGCAGCGTCCCAAGGGCTAGCGGGAGTTTAACCTACAATGAGCAGTTCTTC. Translated: CSVPRASGSLTYNEQFF.

The rearrangement joins TRBV30 to TRBJ1-4, with D uncertain. This CDR3 is built from 15 residues. The V end was cut by 3 bases, the J end by 4 bases, with 15 bases between. The germline V gene has CDR1 GTSNPN and CDR2 SVGIG (reference sequence). In DNA form, the CDR3 reads TGTGCCTGGAGCCTCCCCTCGGACTTTAATGAAAAACTGTTTTTT. As protein: CAWSLPSDFNEKLFF.

A remark on this clone: The sample holds other DNA sequences that translate to the same CDR3. The rearrangement uses TRBV20-1 and TRBJ2-3, with unresolved D. The germline V gene has CDR1 DFQATT and CDR2 SNEGSKA (reference sequence). This CDR3 region has 10 residues. With 4 bases removed from V and 2 bases from J, the gap between germline ends came to 1 base. The DNA of the CDR3 is TGCAGTGCTACCACAGATACGCAGTATTTT. Translating it yields CSATTDTQYF.

In its sample, this clone was seen a few times. The chain employs TRBV27 and TRBJ1-2; tentatively, D is TRBD1 (6 bases). The CDR3 length is 14 residues. The ends were cut back, 0 bases at V and 7 bases at J, with 12 bases in the middle. In germline, CDR1 is MNHEY, CDR2 SMNVEV (reference sequence). CDR3 sequence: CASSLSRGERGYTF. The DNA of the CDR3 is TGTGCCAGCAGTTTATCCAGGGGCGAACGTGGCTACACCTTC.

V usage is TRBV5-6 and J usage is TRBJ2-1; the D is unclear. V gave up 7 bases and J gave up 3 bases, with 14 bases separating them. Germline-derived CDR1 and CDR2 are SGHDT and YYEEEE. The CDR3 extends over 14 amino acids. The CDR3 here is CASVRGYNYNEQFF. The CDR3 coding sequence is TGTGCCAGCGTCAGAGGCTATAACTACAATGAGCAGTTCTTC. Full variable domain (outside the CDR3, taken from reference TRBV5-6 and TRBJ2-1): DAGVTQSPTHLIKTRGQQVTLRCSPKSGHDTVSWYQQALGQGPQFIFQYYEEEERQRGNFPDRFSGHQFPNYSSELNVNALLLGDSALYLCASVRGYNYNEQFFGPGTRLTVL.

V usage is TRBV27 and J usage is TRBJ2-7; TRBD1 agrees at 7 bases. The germline V gene has CDR1 MNHEY and CDR2 SMNVEV (reference sequence). CDR3 length equals 16 residues. V lost 5 bases and J lost 3; bases outside the gene matches: 13. CDR3 bases: TGTGCCAGCAGTGCTACTAGGACAGGTGGTTTCTACGAGCAGTACTTC. Amino acids: CASSATRTGGFYEQYF.

The chain links TRBV30 to TRBJ2-4, with 8 bases lining up with TRBD2. CDR1 and CDR2 from the germline V gene are GTSNPN and SVGIG (reference sequence). After removal of 3 bases from V and 3 bases from J, the junction contained 7 bases not matched to a gene. The CDR3 has 15 amino acids. The CDR3: CAWSLGRAGKNIQYF. CDR3 nucleotide sequence: TGTGCCTGGAGCCTCGGGAGGGCGGGCAAAAACATTCAGTACTTC.

This chain joins TRBV4-1 and TRBJ1-4, with 7 nucleotides matching TRBD1. V lost 4 bases and J lost 3; bases outside the gene matches: 5. This CDR3 contains 15 residues. CDR1 is MGHRA, CDR2 YSYEKL, per germline. This CDR3 is CASSPTGLPNEKLFF. The CDR3 DNA reads as TGCGCCAGCAGCCCGACAGGGCTACCTAATGAAAAACTGTTTTTT.